This T cell receptor (beta chain) was captured by sequencing in a study of cytomegalovirus exposure and HLA in healthy donors. The study ran its PCR with 60 Vbeta and 13 Jbeta primers. Study processing details: Approximately 11 million shared chains were among the 65 million to 85 million unique TCR beta chains that a later analysis counted. TCRdb's table, derived via immunoSEQ multiplex PCR, lists solely in-frame clones and lacks some. The DNA gave D and trimming, while V, J and clone size come from that table. Among 100,000 to 150,000 clones, 10% were seen once, and the ten largest hold around 4.6%. Study findings and constraints: Cytomegalovirus status was reportedly diagnosed by the classifier with high specificity and sensitivity.

Points on this clone: The antigen remains undetermined.

Sequencing was performed on PBMCs. This sequence originates from a woman between 18 and 29 years old in good health and CMV-seropositive.

The CDR3 nucleotides read TGTGCCAGCAGTGAACTAGCGGGAGGAGTGAATACGCAGTATTTT. It translates to CASSELAGGVNTQYF. The chain couples TRBV6-1 to TRBJ2-3; 11 bases are shared with TRBD2. The ends lost 2 bases at V and 7 bases at J; junction bases unmatched: 5. The CDR3 consists of 15 residues. In germline, CDR1 is MNHNS, CDR2 SASEGT.